Following are 3 T cell receptor beta chains from one sample sequenced in a study of synovial regulatory T cells in juvenile arthritis. The repertoire was sequenced with immunoSEQ multiplex PCR; TCRdb's copy has only in-frame clones and lacks some. This table holds just under 10,000 clones. The sequenced sample consisted of Treg cells from blood. As to subset: remaining (HLA-DR-negative) circulating blood Treg cells. The origin of the receptors is a donor aged 2-35 years with juvenile idiopathic arthritis.

CDR3 in amino acids: CATIRTGGYTQYF. The chain recombines TRBV19 with TRBJ2-3; TCRdb picks TRBD1, but there is no DNA to check that call. The CDR3 length is 13 residues. No DNA is recorded. Looked up from germline, CDR1 is LNHDA and CDR2 is SQIVND (reference sequence).

The J gene is TRBJ2-6, the V gene TRBV5-1; the D call of TRBD2 rests on TCRdb alone, since no DNA is present to check it. The germline gives CDR1 SGHRS, CDR2 YFSETQ. There are 13 residues in the CDR3. No DNA appears here. The CDR3 sequence is CASSFSGANVLTF.

V usage is TRBV19 and J usage is TRBJ1-2; the D call of TRBD1 rests on TCRdb alone, since no DNA is present to check it. Germline V gene data show CDR1 as LNHDA and CDR2 as SQIVND (reference sequence). The CDR3 is made up of 11 amino acids. No DNA has been recorded. This chain's CDR3 is CASSMGHGYTF. Supplemented by reference TRBV19 and TRBJ1-2, the full variable domain reads DGGITQSPKYLFRKEGQNVTLSCEQNLNHDAMYWYRQDPGQGLRLIYYSQIVNDFQKGDIAEGYSVSREKKESFPLTVTSAQKNPTAFYLCASSMGHGYTFGSGTRLTVV.